These T cell receptor beta chains were read from a single sample in a study of blood T cell repertoires in COVID-19. Clones were read by immunoSEQ multiplex PCR, and TCRdb kept only the in-frame ones, dropping some. The sample yields about 200,000 clones, 87% seen once. Sequencing was carried out using peripheral blood. These receptors all stem from a man aged 55 to 70 with active or convalescent COVID-19. Each CDR3 is given with its conserved first and last residue. A D gene is named only where the DNA matches it firmly. Some rows have no size entry. The others give once, few or many, or a class for an expanded clone.

>17|.|TRBJ2-3|TRBV27|.
CASSLSFDDRITDTQYF
TGTGCCAGCAGTTTATCGTTCGATGACAGGATCACAGATACGCAGTATTTT
>13|once|TRBJ1-6|TRBV5-1|.
CASSLEPNSPLHF
TGCGCCAGCAGCTTGGAGCCCAATTCACCCCTCCACTTT
>14|.|TRBJ1-5|TRBV19|.
CASISQGLNQPQHF
TGTGCCAGTATTTCCCAGGGACTCAATCAGCCCCAGCATTTT
>17|.|TRBJ2-1|TRBV10-1|TRBD1
CASSESPAGTGKYAQFF
TGCGCCAGCAGTGAGTCGCCAGCAGGGACAGGGAAGTACGCGCAGTTCTTC
>15|.|TRBJ1-1|TRBV19|.
CASRGGKGTIAEAFF
TGTGCCAGTAGAGGTGGGAAAGGGACAATTGCCGAAGCTTTCTTT
>16|.|TRBJ2-3|TRBV15|TRBD1
CATSRVRTGWRDTQYF
TGTGCCACCAGCAGAGTTAGGACAGGGTGGAGGGATACGCAGTATTTT
>12|few|TRBJ2-7|TRBV19|TRBD2
CASSGSRGGQYF
TGTGCCAGTAGCGGCAGTCGCGGGGGGCAGTACTTC
>16|.|TRBJ1-2|TRBV4-1|.
CASSQGEQGRDYGYTF
TGCGCCAGCAGCCAAGGAGAGCAGGGTAGGGACTATGGCTACACCTTC
>15|.|TRBJ2-7|TRBV10-3|TRBD1
CAISEAQTGKYEQYF
TGTGCCATCAGTGAGGCGCAGACAGGGAAATACGAGCAGTACTTC
>15|.|TRBJ2-3|TRBV2|TRBD2
CASSEASGGADTQYF
TGTGCCAGCAGTGAAGCAAGCGGGGGGGCGGATACGCAGTATTTT
>16|.|TRBJ1-1|TRBV4-1|TRBD1
CASSQWGTGGRTEAFF
TGCGCCAGCAGCCAATGGGGTACAGGGGGCAGGACTGAAGCTTTCTTT
>15|few|TRBJ1-2|TRBV18|.
CASSLDLARGYGYTF
TGTGCCAGCTCCCTCGACCTCGCCAGGGGTTATGGCTACACCTTC
>14|.|TRBJ1-6|TRBV5-1|.
CASPGGAYNSPLHF
TGCGCCAGCCCCGGGGGGGCGTATAATTCACCCCTCCACTTT
>15|.|TRBJ2-7|TRBV7-9|.
CASSLTDGKSYEQYF
TGTGCCAGCAGCCTCACGGACGGGAAATCCTACGAGCAGTACTTC
>13|.|TRBJ1-2|TRBV18|.
CASSPSPDYGYTF
TGTGCCAGCTCACCATCCCCTGACTATGGCTACACCTTC
>13|few|TRBJ1-5|TRBV12-3/TRBV12-4|.
CASRGGHDQPQHF
TGTGCCAGCAGGGGAGGGCACGATCAGCCCCAGCATTTT
>14|.|TRBJ2-5|TRBV30|TRBD1
CAWGTAGGMETQYF
TGTGCCTGGGGGACGGCAGGGGGCATGGAGACCCAGTACTTC
>15|.|TRBJ1-1|TRBV24-1|TRBD1
CATSAGDRANTEAFF
TGTGCCACCAGTGCCGGGGACAGGGCGAACACTGAAGCTTTCTTT
>14|.|TRBJ1-6|TRBV5-1|TRBD1
CASSLDRVGGPLHF
TGCGCCAGCAGTTTAGACAGGGTCGGAGGACCCCTCCACTTT
>13|.|TRBJ2-2|TRBV11-1|.
CASSLRGTGELFF
TGTGCCAGCAGCTTAAGAGGGACCGGGGAGCTGTTTTTT
>16|once|TRBJ2-7|TRBV19|TRBD2
CASSGFTSGVPYEQYF
TGTGCCAGTAGTGGGTTTACTAGCGGGGTCCCCTACGAGCAGTACTTC
>11|.|TRBJ1-2|TRBV20-1|.
CSAQQGDGYTF
TGCAGTGCACAACAGGGTGATGGCTACACCTTC
>13|.|TRBJ1-2|TRBV18|.
CASSPPDSYGYTF
TGTGCCAGCTCACCACCGGACAGCTATGGCTACACCTTC
>15|.|TRBJ2-7|TRBV9|TRBD1
CASSPEGQGVGEQYF
TGTGCCAGCAGCCCCGAGGGACAGGGTGTGGGCGAGCAGTACTTC
>14|once|TRBJ1-1|TRBV3-1/TRBV3-2|.
CASSYRDLGTEAFF
TGTGCCAGCAGCTACCGGGATCTCGGGACTGAAGCTTTCTTT
>11|few|TRBJ2-7|TRBV10-3|.
CATSITDEQYF
TGTGCCACCTCTATTACGGACGAGCAGTACTTC
>15|.|TRBJ1-3|TRBV7-9|TRBD1
CASSLETGGGNTIYF
TGTGCCAGCAGCTTAGAAACAGGGGGCGGAAACACCATATATTTT
>12|.|TRBJ1-6|TRBV6-5|TRBD1
CASDRANSPLHF
TGTGCCAGTGACAGGGCGAATTCACCCCTCCACTTT
>13|.|TRBJ1-2|TRBV27|.
CASSYFGGDGYTF
TGTGCCAGCAGCTACTTCGGGGGGGATGGCTACACCTTC
>15|.|TRBJ1-1|TRBV9|.
CASSVGGDLNTEAFF
TGTGCCAGCAGCGTAGGTGGCGACTTAAACACTGAAGCTTTCTTT
>15|few|TRBJ1-1|TRBV7-8|.
CASSLGRGGGTEAFF
TGTGCCAGCAGCTTAGGCCGGGGGGGAGGCACTGAAGCTTTCTTT
>15|.|TRBJ2-7|TRBV6-5|TRBD1
CASRQGEVGLDEQYF
TGTGCCAGCAGGCAGGGGGAAGTGGGTTTGGACGAGCAGTACTTC
>16|.|TRBJ1-2|TRBV24-1|TRBD1
CATSDTPGQGAQFYTF
TGTGCCACCAGTGATACGCCGGGACAGGGGGCCCAATTTTACACCTTC
>15|.|TRBJ1-4|TRBV5-6|TRBD1
CASSADRGNARVLFF
TGTGCCAGCAGCGCCGACAGGGGAAACGCTAGGGTGCTGTTTTTT
>16|.|TRBJ2-5|TRBV4-2|TRBD1
CASSQVGQGDQETQYF
TGTGCCAGCAGCCAAGTTGGTCAGGGGGACCAAGAGACCCAGTACTTC
>15|.|TRBJ2-3|TRBV6-5|TRBD2
CASKTSGGRADTQYF
TGTGCCAGTAAAACTAGCGGGGGACGGGCAGATACGCAGTATTTT
>14|.|TRBJ2-3|TRBV2|TRBD1
CASKPDRGGDTQYF
TGTGCCAGCAAACCCGACAGGGGAGGCGATACGCAGTATTTT
>16|.|TRBJ2-3|TRBV19|TRBD1
CASTQLWTGTTESQYF
TGTGCCAGTACTCAACTCTGGACAGGTACCACGGAATCCCAGTATTTT
>16|.|TRBJ1-2|TRBV6-1|.
CASSEGTYRESYGYTF
TGTGCCAGCAGTGAGGGCACCTACAGAGAAAGCTATGGCTACACCTTC
>15|.|TRBJ2-2|TRBV3-1/TRBV3-2|TRBD2
CASSHLSGGTGELFF
TGTGCCAGCAGCCATCTTAGCGGGGGCACCGGGGAGCTGTTTTTT
>15|.|TRBJ2-3|TRBV24-1|.
CATSLGQGITDTQYF
TGTGCCACAAGTCTGGGCCAGGGGATCACAGATACGCAGTATTTT
>15|.|TRBJ1-5|TRBV19|.
CASTISGYSNQPQHF
TGTGCCAGTACTATATCGGGGTACAGCAATCAGCCCCAGCATTTT